This TCR beta chain was documented in a study of T cells after yellow fever vaccination. Broader study findings: One caveat is that FACS-sorted repertoires could contain abundant clonotypes contaminating from the bulk population.

CDR3 size: 17 residues. V shed 2 bases, J shed 3 bases, and the junction held 9 bases outside the gene matches. Germline assignment: CDR1 SGHDT and CDR2 YYEEEE. A process of 5'RACE template switching, which added a universal primer site and UMIs, was used to make TCR cDNA. TCRdb processed the 5' RACE reads anew with MiXCR; each CDR3 protein has one entry. The data show around 500,000 distinct CDR3 sequences, about a fifth seen once. Points on this clonotype: What it binds is not known.

This receptor was taken from a man aged 18-30 years who received the YFV17D yellow fever vaccine. The rearrangement uses TRBV5-6 and TRBJ2-2, with 8 positions matching TRBD1. The sample here was PBMCs, taken roughly 20 days after the first yellow fever vaccination. The CDR3 nucleotides read TGTGCCAGCAGCTTCCAGTCGACAGGGGCATACACCGGGGAGCTGTTTTTT. Its translation: CASSFQSTGAYTGELFF.